The sequence of this TCR beta chain was determined in a study of cytomegalovirus exposure and HLA in healthy donors. The study's findings and limits: Rare TCR sequences predominated, though certain public TCRs were found in many donors.

Germline CDR1 SQVTM, CDR2 ANQGSEA. V lost 6 bases to trimming and J lost 3 bases; unmatched junction nucleotides: 4. CDR3 length equals 13 residues. Each donor's status was that of a healthy bone marrow donor. Though nominally healthy at sampling, donors likely had unrecorded immune exposures. A multiplex PCR was run with 60 Vbeta primers and 13 Jbeta primers. This table comes from immunoSEQ multiplex PCR, and its TCRdb copy is limited to in-frame clones, with some not included. The table records about 140,000 clones, roughly 80% of them present only once. Note on this clone: Antigen unknown.

The J gene is TRBJ1-2, the V gene TRBV29-1, with 10 bases fitting TRBD1. The sequenced material came from PBMCs. This TCR came from a young man in good health and CMV-seronegative. The CDR3 sequence: CSVATGGDYGYTF. DNA of the CDR3: TGCAGCGTCGCGACAGGGGGCGACTATGGCTACACCTTC.